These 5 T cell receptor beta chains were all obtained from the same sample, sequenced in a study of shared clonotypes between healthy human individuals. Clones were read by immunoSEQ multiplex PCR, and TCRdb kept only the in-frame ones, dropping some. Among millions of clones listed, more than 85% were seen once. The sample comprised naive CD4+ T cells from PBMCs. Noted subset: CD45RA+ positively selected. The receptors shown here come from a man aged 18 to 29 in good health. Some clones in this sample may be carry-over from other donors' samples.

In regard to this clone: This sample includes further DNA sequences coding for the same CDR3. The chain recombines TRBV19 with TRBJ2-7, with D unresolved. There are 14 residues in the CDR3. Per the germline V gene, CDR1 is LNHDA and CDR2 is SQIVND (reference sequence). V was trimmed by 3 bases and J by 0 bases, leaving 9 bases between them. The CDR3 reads CASSISRNSYEQYF. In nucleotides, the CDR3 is TGTGCCAGTAGTATTAGCCGGAACTCCTACGAGCAGTACTTC.

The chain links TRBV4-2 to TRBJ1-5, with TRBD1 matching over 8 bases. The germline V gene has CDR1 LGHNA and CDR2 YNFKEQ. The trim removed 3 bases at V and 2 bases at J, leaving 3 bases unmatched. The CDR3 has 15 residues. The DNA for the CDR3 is TGTGCCAGCAGCCATGCGGACAGGGGCAATCAGCCCCAGCATTTT. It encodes CASSHADRGNQPQHF.

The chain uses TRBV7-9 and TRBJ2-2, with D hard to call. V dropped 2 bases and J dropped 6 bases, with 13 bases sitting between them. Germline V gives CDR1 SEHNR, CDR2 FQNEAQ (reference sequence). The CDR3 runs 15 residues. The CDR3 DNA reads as TGTGCCAGCAGCTTAAGTGGCGGTAGGCCCGGGGAGCTGTTTTTT. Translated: CASSLSGGRPGELFF.

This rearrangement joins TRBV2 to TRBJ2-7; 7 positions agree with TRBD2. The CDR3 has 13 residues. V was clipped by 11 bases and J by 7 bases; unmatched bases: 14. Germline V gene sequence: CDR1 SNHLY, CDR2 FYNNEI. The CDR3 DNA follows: TGTGCCGGGGGGACTACCCCGCCAGGAGAGCAGTACTTC. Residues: CAGGTTPPGEQYF.

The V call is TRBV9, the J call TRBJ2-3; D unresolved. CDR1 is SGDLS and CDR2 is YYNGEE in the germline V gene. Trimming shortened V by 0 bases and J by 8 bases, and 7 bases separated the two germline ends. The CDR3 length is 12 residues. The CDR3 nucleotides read TGTGCCAGCAGCGTAGATCATCGTACGCAGTATTTT. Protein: CASSVDHRTQYF. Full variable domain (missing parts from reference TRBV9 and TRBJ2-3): DSGVTQTPKHLITATGQRVTLRCSPRSGDLSVYWYQQSLDQGLQFLIQYYNGEERAKGNILERFSAQQFPDLHSELNLSSLELGDSALYFCASSVDHRTQYFGPGTRLTVL.